This T cell receptor (beta chain) was recovered during a study of shared clonotypes between healthy human individuals. Overall study findings and caveats: Larger richness was generally estimated for naive than memory subsets. Owing to a small donor count, the genetic and exposure-history diversity represented was limited.

The sorted-subset replicate PCRs were given about 200 ng DNA, which is 25,000 to 35,000 T cell genomes. The protocol was immunoSEQ multiplex PCR, while the TCRdb copy is restricted to in-frame clones and leaves out a portion. The repertoire holds roughly 2,500,000 clones, with roughly 93% as singletons. Memory CD4+ cells were the fraction left after CD45RA+ naive selection. In germline, CDR1 is SNHLY, CDR2 FYNNEI. CDR3 length: 15 amino acids. V lost 3 bases and J lost 0, with 9 bases in between. As to this clone: Its target is not known.

This sequence was found in a man in his late teens or twenties in good health. Some clones in this sample may be carry-over from other donors' samples. The gene calls are TRBV2 and TRBJ2-1; D might be TRBD2 (5 bases). The sequencing sample was made of naive CD4+ T cells from PBMCs. Noted subset: CD45RA+ positively selected. The CDR3 sequence is CASSDTRDSYNEQFF. In DNA, the CDR3 is TGTGCCAGCAGTGATACGAGGGACTCCTACAATGAGCAGTTCTTC.